What follows are 22 T cell receptor beta chains derived from one specimen sequenced in a study of radiation and T cells in renal cell carcinoma. Clones were read by immunoSEQ multiplex PCR, and TCRdb kept only the in-frame ones, dropping some. The table includes some 110,000 clones, approximately 78% detected once. Indicated time point: baseline pretreatment blood. Treatment in this sample: 15 Gy SBRT to primary tumor, nephrectomy 4 weeks later. The material was blood, obtained from a patient whose treatment included radiotherapy and nephrectomy. These receptors all come from an older woman with renal cell carcinoma.

V gene TRBV5-1 combines with J gene TRBJ2-7, with 10 bases identical to TRBD2. Trimming took 3 bases from V and 3 from J; bases not matched to a gene: 6. Germline V CDR1 and CDR2: SGHRS, YFSETQ. The CDR3 has 15 residues. CDR3 protein: CASSSSGRNYYEQYF. CDR3 bases: TGCGCCAGCAGCTCTAGCGGGAGAAACTACTACGAGCAGTACTTC.

The chain uses TRBV28 and TRBJ2-3; 10 nucleotides align to TRBD2. CDR3 length equals 16 residues. The V gene's germline CDR1 is MDHEN and CDR2 SYDVKM. V lost 2 bases and J lost 5; bases outside the gene matches: 7. The CDR3 here is CASSLEREGHRDTQYF. The CDR3 DNA reads TGTGCCAGCAGTTTAGAGCGGGAGGGACATAGAGATACGCAGTATTTT.

This clone was found once. This CDR3 reads CASSLGHDYGYTF. Here the CDR3 DNA reads TGTGCCAGCAGTTTAGGACACGACTATGGCTACACCTTC. The chain couples TRBV6-7 to TRBJ1-2; TRBD1 might be the D (5 bases). TRBV6-7 is an ORF, with its function uncertain. This CDR3 is built from 13 residues. V was shortened by 4 bases and J by 3 bases, with 9 bases between the two germline ends.

This rearrangement joins TRBV6-1 to TRBJ1-6; 10 bases are shared with TRBD1. The germline CDR1 and CDR2 sequences are MNHNS and SASEGT. The CDR3 consists of 16 residues. Germline trimming cut 2 bases from V and 7 bases from J; bases unmatched to any gene: 5. CDR3 coding DNA: TGTGCCAGCAGTGAAATTCGGGACAGGGGAAATTCACCCCTCCACTTT. Its translation is CASSEIRDRGNSPLHF.

Details on this clone: The same CDR3 can be traced to other DNA sequences in this sample. The J gene is TRBJ1-3, the V gene TRBV18; D gene unclear. There are 14 residues in the CDR3. V was clipped by 2 bases and J by 0 bases, with 5 bases between them. Germline values: CDR1 KGHSH, CDR2 LQKENI. This CDR3 reads CASSPNGSGNTIYF. The CDR3, as DNA: TGTGCCAGCTCACCAAACGGCTCTGGAAACACCATATATTTT.

This clone has a single count. Other DNA sequences in this specimen translate into the identical CDR3. The chain uses TRBV27 and TRBJ1-1; D possibly corresponds to TRBD1 (6 bases). Germline loops: CDR1 MNHEY, CDR2 SMNVEV (reference sequence). The V gene lost 6 bases and the J gene lost 1 base, with 12 bases spanning the gap. There are 14 residues in the CDR3. The CDR3 loop is CASRPGTPNTEAFF. CDR3 in DNA: TGTGCCAGCAGGCCCGGGACACCGAACACTGAAGCTTTCTTT.

This chain connects TRBV6-6 to TRBJ1-5, with D unresolved. CDR1 MNHNY and CDR2 SVGAGI come from the germline V gene (reference sequence). V lost 3 bases to trimming and J lost 5 bases, with 8 bases between them. This CDR3 has 13 amino acids. The DNA of the CDR3 is TGTGCCAGCAGTTATGTAATCGATCAGCCCCAGCATTTT. It is translated as CASSYVIDQPQHF.

This chain joins TRBV2 and TRBJ2-7; D remains unclear. Germline lookup yields CDR1 SNHLY and CDR2 FYNNEI. Deletions cut 1 base from V and 0 bases from J, with 10 bases between. The CDR3 length is 15 residues. CDR3 coding DNA: TGTGCCAGCAGTGAAGAGAACCCCAACTCCTACGAGCAGTACTTC. This encodes CASSEENPNSYEQYF.

This clone has only one observation. V gene TRBV6-1 combines with J gene TRBJ2-7, with 7 bases that match TRBD2. This CDR3 comprises 14 residues. The germline V gene has CDR1 MNHNS and CDR2 SASEGT. V lost 4 bases to trimming and J lost 7 bases; unmatched junction nucleotides: 10. The CDR3 loop is CASSGARETGEQYF. CDR3 DNA sequence: TGTGCCAGCAGTGGGGCGCGGGAGACGGGGGAGCAGTACTTC.

The rearrangement joins TRBV28 to TRBJ1-4, with a tentative D call TRBD1 (5 bases). CDR1 MDHEN and CDR2 SYDVKM come from the germline V gene. The CDR3 consists of 15 residues. V lost 6 bases, J lost 3 bases, and 14 bases lay in between. The CDR3 nucleotides are TGTGCCAGCAGCCCCGTAGGGGCACCTAATGAAAAACTGTTTTTT. It encodes CASSPVGAPNEKLFF.

The chain combines TRBV5-6 with TRBJ2-1; D gene ambiguous. Trimming shortened V by 0 bases and J by 7 bases, and 11 bases separated the two germline ends. The CDR3 consists of 14 residues. CDR1 is SGHDT, CDR2 YYEEEE, per germline. Here the CDR3 reads CASSLALRPNEQFF. The CDR3, as DNA: TGTGCCAGCAGCTTGGCCTTGAGACCTAATGAGCAGTTCTTC.

The chain uses TRBV7-9 and TRBJ1-3; weak D call: TRBD1 (6 bases). This CDR3 is built from 15 residues. CDR1 and CDR2 from the germline V gene are SEHNR and FQNEAQ (reference sequence). V dropped 5 bases and J dropped 2 bases, with 13 bases sitting between them. The DNA of the CDR3 is TGTGCCAGCAGCCCTCGCAGGGGAACTGGAAACACCATATATTTT. Its protein is CASSPRRGTGNTIYF.

This clone occurred once. V usage is TRBV7-3 and J usage is TRBJ1-1; 9 bases fit TRBD1. There are 15 residues in the CDR3. V lost 2 bases, J lost 5 bases, and 6 bases stayed unmatched. Germline V gene data show CDR1 as SGHTA and CDR2 as FQGTGA. The CDR3 reads CASSLGTGKRTEAFF. CDR3 in DNA: TGTGCCAGCAGCTTAGGGACAGGGAAGCGTACTGAAGCTTTCTTT.

This chain joins TRBV10-3 and TRBJ1-2; maybe TRBD1 (5 bases). The germline V gene has CDR1 ENHRY and CDR2 SYGVKD. The CDR3 contains 12 residues. With 8 bases removed from V and 5 bases from J, the gap between germline ends came to 12 bases. CDR3 sequence (DNA): TGTGCCATCCGGACATTTCTTTATGGCTACACCTTC. This sequence encodes CAIRTFLYGYTF.

V usage is TRBV2 and J usage is TRBJ2-7; D unclear. Per the germline V gene, CDR1 is SNHLY and CDR2 is FYNNEI. This CDR3 is built from 13 residues. Trimming removed 4 bases from V and 1 base from J, with 8 bases in between. The CDR3, as DNA: TGTGCCAGCAGTGGGGTATCTTCCTACGAGCAGTACTTC. Translation: CASSGVSSYEQYF.

The chain combines TRBV4-3 with TRBJ2-3; 9 bases are shared with TRBD2. CDR1 is LGHNA, CDR2 YSLEER, per germline. J lost 1 base, V lost 2 bases, and 4 bases had no gene match. This CDR3 contains 16 residues. CDR3 protein: CASSQMSSGGTDTQYF. The CDR3 DNA reads as TGCGCCAGCAGCCAAATGTCTAGCGGGGGCACAGATACGCAGTATTTT.

V gene TRBV30 combines with J gene TRBJ1-2, with D hard to call. V was pared by 0 bases and J by 1 base, with 27 bases between. The CDR3 spans 20 residues. From germline, CDR1 is GTSNPN and CDR2 SVGIG (reference sequence). CDR3 protein: CAWSVPAVIKQGGINYGYTF. The CDR3, as DNA: TGTGCCTGGAGTGTACCGGCTGTCATTAAGCAAGGAGGGATTAACTATGGCTACACCTTC. The entire variable domain, with the rest obtained from reference TRBV30 and TRBJ1-2, is as follows: SQTIHQWPATLVQPVGSPLSLECTVEGTSNPNLYWYRQAAGRGLQLLFYSVGIGQISSEVPQNLSASRPQDRQFILSSKKLLLSDSGFYLCAWSVPAVIKQGGINYGYTFGSGTRLTVV.

This chain uses TRBV9 with TRBJ2-1; the D gene is possibly TRBD2 (5 bases). CDR1 is SGDLS, CDR2 YYNGEE, per germline. There are 16 residues in the CDR3. V lost 2 bases and J lost 0, with 12 bases in between. The CDR3: CASSVGAVSSYNEQFF. The CDR3 DNA reads TGTGCCAGCAGCGTGGGAGCGGTGAGCTCCTACAATGAGCAGTTCTTC.

The rearrangement joins TRBV5-1 to TRBJ2-7; 8 bases fit TRBD1. The CDR3 has 15 amino acids. The germline CDR1 and CDR2 sequences are SGHRS and YFSETQ. V shed 2 bases, J shed 1 base, and the junction held 5 bases outside the gene matches. The CDR3 region has the DNA TGCGCCAGCAGCTTAGGCAGGGGGCCTTCCTACGAGCAGTACTTC. Its translation is CASSLGRGPSYEQYF.

Notes on this clone: This sequence may be a read error, since a much larger clone differs from it by one base. Other DNA variants within this sample encode the same CDR3. V and J are TRBV5-4 and TRBJ1-2; no definite D call. Germline V gene data show CDR1 as SGHNT and CDR2 as YYREEE (reference sequence). This CDR3 has 13 amino acids. The V gene lost 5 bases and the J gene lost 6 bases, with 14 bases spanning the gap. The CDR3 protein is CASSLISQHGYTF. As DNA, the CDR3 is TGTGCCAGCAGTTTAATTAGCCAGCATGGCTACACCTTC.

This clone was observed a single time. The chain is built from TRBV5-6 and TRBJ1-5; D gene unclear. Trimming removed 4 bases from V and 4 bases from J, with 6 bases in between. This CDR3 has 12 residues. Germline V CDR1 and CDR2: SGHDT, YYEEEE. CDR3 DNA: TGTGCCAGCAGCCACAAAAATCAGCCCCAGCATTTT. Residues: CASSHKNQPQHF. The variable domain in full, completed from reference TRBV5-6 and TRBJ1-5, reads DAGVTQSPTHLIKTRGQQVTLRCSPKSGHDTVSWYQQALGQGPQFIFQYYEEEERQRGNFPDRFSGHQFPNYSSELNVNALLLGDSALYLCASSHKNQPQHFGDGTRLSIL.

The chain recombines TRBV19 with TRBJ2-5; D is unclear. The CDR3 is 15 amino acids. V dropped 9 bases and J dropped 0 bases, with 17 bases sitting between them. The V gene's germline CDR1 is LNHDA and CDR2 SQIVND (reference sequence). The CDR3, as DNA: TGTGCCAGCCGCAACTCCTTGGGGTACCAAGAGACCCAGTACTTC. Translation gives CASRNSLGYQETQYF.